The T cell receptor beta chain described here comes from a study of immune evolution from preneoplasia to lung adenocarcinoma. Remarks on this clone: Its antigen is as yet unknown.

Method: immunoSEQ multiplex PCR; TCRdb's copy keeps in-frame clones and lacks some. Counted here are 13,000 to 15,000 clones, approximately 81% occurring once; the ten biggest clones make up 4.2%. This CDR3 spans 14 amino acids. Trimming stripped 4 bases from V and 2 bases from J, with 13 bases between. The V gene's germline CDR1 is SGHKS and CDR2 YYEKEE (reference sequence). Study conclusions and caveats: Compared with EGFR-mutant or double wild-type lesions, KRAS-mutant nodules were more clonal.

The source material was FFPE minimally invasive lung adenocarcinoma tissue. The chain couples TRBV5-5 to TRBJ2-7, with TRBD1 as a possible D gene (5 bases). The sequence derives from a person aged 70 to 85 with lung adenocarcinoma. This CDR3 reads CASSPTDRTYEQYF. In DNA form, the CDR3 reads TGTGCCAGCAGCCCAACCGACAGAACCTACGAGCAGTACTTC.